This entry is about one T cell receptor beta chain. This clone was counted between two and nine times. This receptor's antigen is unknown. Per-nucleotide qualities are absent, and no much larger clonotype sits a single base away. Library preparation employed the immunoSEQ multiplex PCR assay. A mixture of 60 forward primers for TCR Vbeta segments and 13 reverse primers for TCR Jbeta segments was used in the multiplex PCR. Amplification of the CDR3 region of rearranged TCR beta genes was performed with a multiplex PCR assay on genomic DNA. On the Illumina HiSeq System, the amplified TCR beta libraries were sequenced as 87-base-pair reads. The original methods were these. Across the 666 repertoires, a later analysis counted about 81 million unique TCR beta chains, around 10 million of which were shared by at least two donors. A nearest-neighbor algorithm error-corrected the raw reads and collapsed the reads into unique sequences, merging closely related sequences to remove PCR and sequencing errors. Alignment of CDR3 sequences to IMGT reference sequences was used to assign V, D and J gene segments. For a sequence to be retained, at least a six-nucleotide match to both a V gene segment and a J gene segment was required. Rearrangements were classified as productive when the CDR3 lacked stop codons and remained in frame with V and J, and all other rearrangements were classified as non-productive. Following IMGT convention, CDR3 was defined as the stretch from the second conserved V-encoded cysteine to the conserved J-encoded phenylalanine. The earlier analysis of some 580 of the donors excluded any sequence lacking an unambiguous match to a single V gene segment. In an earlier analysis of approximately 560 of the donors, a V segment was called functional when productive rearrangements were above 56.7%, and segregating when the standard deviation between donors exceeded 5%. A statistical classification framework was built to diagnose cytomegalovirus status from the catalog of TCR beta chain sequences. A later analysis assigned V and J genes by comparing TCR nucleotide sequences with IMGT/GENE-DB human TR gene sequences. Using the TCRdist pipeline, a later analysis assigned CDR3 sequences along with most-parsimonious VDJ recombination scenarios. In a later analysis, each TCR beta chain was defined by its CDR3 amino acid sequence together with its V-gene family, and reads without a unique V-gene family were excluded. A later analysis removed 450 to 600 highly shared, low-generation-probability nucleotide sequences to deal with suspected cross-contamination and a sequencing artifact. In a later analysis, a clonal expansion index was calculated for each public chain from normalized within-repertoire ranks of inferred template counts. Generation probabilities in a later analysis came from a VDJ recombination model fitted to out-of-frame rearrangements, and those results were checked against IGoR. Hypergeometric tests were used in a later analysis to score TCR-TCR, TCR-HLA and TCR-CMV co-occurrence, with a repertoire-size bias correction applied to the TCR pairs. In a later analysis, false discovery rates were estimated by permuting HLA or CMV assignments 20 times. In a later analysis, co-occurring TCRs were grouped with DBSCAN, and TCRdist sequence similarity was added when clustering was performed within HLA-allele-positive subsets. Co-occurrence clustering excluded repertoires with fewer than 30,000 or more than 120,000 public chains, plus five with anomalous nucleotide sharing. Drawn from immuneACCESS, this table holds only the in-frame rearrangements with V and J called that TCRdb kept. Clones are partly lost; checked studies trace under half to an unresolved V gene and leave the rest unexplained. Clonal size and the V and J genes are those of that table, whereas D and trimming came from the DNA. For this sample the table gives hundreds of thousands of clones, of which roughly 80% were detected only once. The ten largest clones add up to 2.9% of the sample.

The CDR3 has 17 amino acids, counting the end cysteine and phenylalanine. Only the CDR3 part of the read is kept: 51 bases, read in frame from the first base. Based on the germline V gene (reference sequence), the CDR1 and CDR2 sequences are WNHNN and SYGVQD. Ends trimmed: V by 6 bases, J by 5 bases; bases unmatched to a gene: 17. The cohort was made up of several hundred healthy bone marrow donors. At the time of sampling, all cohort members were nominally healthy, though unrecorded immune exposures were likely present. The donor was CMV seronegative and was included in the group of several hundred seronegative cohort members. Every donor gave a peripheral blood sample, and the peripheral blood mononuclear cells from that sample were used for TCR beta sequencing. Genomic DNA extraction from the blood cell samples was performed with the Qiagen DNeasy Blood Extraction Kit. These data belong to a study of cytomegalovirus exposure and HLA in healthy donors (dated by TCRdb to the late 2010s). With regard to the full study: An earlier analysis of fewer than 750 of the donors reported roughly 300 Gb of sequence data and roughly 120 million unique TCR beta sequences obtained from about 179 million T cells. Roughly 300 gigabases of sequencing data and around 90 million unique TCR sequences made up an early release that covered some 640 HLA-typed donors. The genetic ancestry cluster associated with self-reported Caucasian donors included about four fifths of the roughly 400 genotyped donors. The study aimed to test whether signatures of past pathogen exposure could be identified by cataloging public T cell receptors. The T cell repertoires of around 730 subjects were profiled by immunosequencing and related to cytomegalovirus serostatus. Besides the first cohort of some 670 subjects, a separate validation cohort made up of about 120 different subjects was used. To predict cytomegalovirus infection status, the study brought together high-throughput TCR immunosequencing, statistical association of individual TCRs with disease status, and machine learning. In a later analysis, previously published TCR beta repertoires from 666 donors were re-analyzed and high-resolution HLA genotyping was added so that TCR occurrence patterns could be studied. Rather than using new phenotypic data, the later analysis identified candidate immune exposures from TCR beta sequences and from how often those sequences occurred across donors. An earlier analysis of nearly 600 of the donors applied high-throughput TCR beta sequencing to assess whether each TCR beta V gene segment acted as functional or pseudogenic. Donor age, sex, ethnicity and CMV serostatus were compiled together with the repertoire data. A later genetic analysis used genome-wide SNP genotypes for 398 of the 666 donors, treating that subset as a discovery cohort. Every discovery cohort repertoire had been produced on one sequencing platform. Class I and class II HLA loci were covered by the typing at four-digit resolution. The number of donors typed differed by locus, with about 629-640 for A, B, C, DRB1 and DQB1, more than 500 for DQA1, 606 for DPA1, and around 450 for DPB1. Because of strong linkage in the cohort, roughly five DR-DQ haplotypes were treated as single units for association and clustering. Among roughly 400 genotyped donors of the cohort, an average of around 220,000 unique TCR beta nucleotide sequences was sequenced per donor, of which roughly 17% were non-productive.

The investigation overall reported the following: In a later analysis, most CMV-associated TCR beta chains were found to appear HLA-restricted, with HLA associations seemingly driven largely by CMV exposure. The study gave a list of over 150 TCR beta chains associated with cytomegalovirus. Broadly in line with IMGT annotations, most TCR beta V segments showed up in productive rearrangements about 87% or about 30% of the time in an earlier analysis of about 500 of the donors. In a later analysis, the rate of TCR association differed among HLA loci, with DRB1 alleles having the most associated TCRs and HLA-C alleles having the fewest. A later analysis reported that several top co-occurrence clusters appeared linked to parvovirus B19, influenza, CMV and Epstein-Barr virus. Immune exposure information for the cohort was limited to CMV serostatus. Strong co-occurrence of HLA alleles, especially DR and DQ, made assigning TCR associations to individual alleles difficult. Linkage disequilibrium might explain the correlated functional status among segregating V segments, but an unknown experimental factor could not be ruled out. In this cohort, only TCR beta chains were sequenced, and detectable features were limited by the absence of alpha or paired-chain data. Some IMGT-functional V segments, including TRBV6-2 and TRBV6-3, could not be distinguished by the 87-base-pair reads and were therefore excluded. Specific HLA alleles were associated with 15,000 to 20,000 TCR beta sequences at a false discovery rate of 0.05 in a later analysis. Because HLA typing was unavailable for some donors at each locus, only the typed subset was used in association tests. A group of highly shared sequence variants was considered likely to be a technical artifact of the sequencing pipeline. A further reported finding was that TCR beta sequences accurately predicted the HLA-A and HLA-B alleles for most subjects in the first cohort. Cytomegalovirus status was reported to be diagnosed by the classifier with high specificity and sensitivity in both the original and validation cohorts. In a later analysis, HLA-associated TCR beta chains showed more clonal expansion and lower generation probabilities than non-associated chains that were equally common. In a later genetic analysis, a missense DCLRE1C variant was associated with V-gene and J-gene trimming of TCR beta chains, and the association was replicated in an independent cohort. The authors suggested that the approach could potentially be extended to other disease states and immunological phenotypes. In vitro tests confirmed that a few of the cytomegalovirus-associated TCR beta chains recognize cytomegalovirus antigens. In a later genetic analysis, fewer N-insertions in productive TCRs were reported among donors in an Asian-associated ancestry cluster than the roughly 700-donor mean. Most TCR sequences were observed very rarely across donors, whereas some public TCRs were present in many individuals. Roughly 15 rarely observed V segments, including chromosome 9 orphons, were excluded from the earlier analysis of some 590 of the donors because counts were too low. Roughly uniform sequencing depth across donors was assumed in presence/absence analyses, although this assumption may not hold.

The chain employs TRBV10-1 and TRBJ2-7; the junction holds 9 bases that match TRBD2. Sequenced input: PBMCs. This TCR came from a man younger than 40 in good health and CMV-seronegative. Here is the DNA: TGCGCCAGCAGCCCCCCTAGGCTAGCGGGGCACTTAGACGAGCAGTACTTC. Protein translation: CASSPPRLAGHLDEQYF.